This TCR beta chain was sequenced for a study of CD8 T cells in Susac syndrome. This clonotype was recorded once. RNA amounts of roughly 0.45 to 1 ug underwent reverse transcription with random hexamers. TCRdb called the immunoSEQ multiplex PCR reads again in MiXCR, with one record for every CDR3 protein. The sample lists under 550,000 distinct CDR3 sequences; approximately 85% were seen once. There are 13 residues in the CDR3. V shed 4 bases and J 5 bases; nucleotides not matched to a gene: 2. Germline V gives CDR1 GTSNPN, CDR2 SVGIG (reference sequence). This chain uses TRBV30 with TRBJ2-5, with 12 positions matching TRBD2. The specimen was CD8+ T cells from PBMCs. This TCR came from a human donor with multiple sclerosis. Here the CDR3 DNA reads TGTGCCTGGACTAGCGGGGGGGCCGAGACCCAGTACTTC. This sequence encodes CAWTSGGAETQYF.